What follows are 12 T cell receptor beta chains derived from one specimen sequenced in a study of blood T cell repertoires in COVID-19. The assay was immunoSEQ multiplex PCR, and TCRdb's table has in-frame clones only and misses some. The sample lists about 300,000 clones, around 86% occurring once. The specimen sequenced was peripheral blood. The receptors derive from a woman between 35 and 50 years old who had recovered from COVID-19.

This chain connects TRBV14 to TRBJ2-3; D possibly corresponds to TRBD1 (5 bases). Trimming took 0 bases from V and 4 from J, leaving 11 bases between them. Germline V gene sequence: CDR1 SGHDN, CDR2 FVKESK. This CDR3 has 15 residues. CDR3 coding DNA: TGTGCCAGCAGCCAAGATTATCGCAGGGCAGATACGCAGTATTTT. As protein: CASSQDYRRADTQYF. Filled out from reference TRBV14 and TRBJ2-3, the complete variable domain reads EAGVTQFPSHSVIEKGQTVTLRCDPISGHDNLYWYRRVMGKEIKFLLHFVKESKQDESGMPNNRFLAERTGGTYSTLKVQPAELEDSGVYFCASSQDYRRADTQYFGPGTRLTVL.

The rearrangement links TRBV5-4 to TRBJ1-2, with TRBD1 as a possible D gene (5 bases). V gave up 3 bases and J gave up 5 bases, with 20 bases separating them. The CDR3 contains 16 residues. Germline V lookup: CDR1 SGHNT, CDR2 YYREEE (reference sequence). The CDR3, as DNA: TGTGCCAGCAGCTCTTATTCACAGGCCCGGGGGTATGGCTACACCTTC. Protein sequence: CASSSYSQARGYGYTF.

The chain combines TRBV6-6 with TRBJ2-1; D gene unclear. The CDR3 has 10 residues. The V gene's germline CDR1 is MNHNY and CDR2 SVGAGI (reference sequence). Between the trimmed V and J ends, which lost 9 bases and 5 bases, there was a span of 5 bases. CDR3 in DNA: TGTGCCAGTGAGAACAATGAGCAGTTCTTC. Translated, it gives CASENNEQFF.

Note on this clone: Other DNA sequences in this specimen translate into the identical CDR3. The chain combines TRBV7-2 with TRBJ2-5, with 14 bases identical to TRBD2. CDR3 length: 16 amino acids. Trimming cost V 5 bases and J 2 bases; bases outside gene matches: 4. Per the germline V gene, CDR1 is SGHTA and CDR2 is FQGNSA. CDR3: CASSLGLAGGQETQYF. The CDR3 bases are TGTGCCAGCAGCCTAGGACTAGCGGGGGGACAAGAGACCCAGTACTTC.

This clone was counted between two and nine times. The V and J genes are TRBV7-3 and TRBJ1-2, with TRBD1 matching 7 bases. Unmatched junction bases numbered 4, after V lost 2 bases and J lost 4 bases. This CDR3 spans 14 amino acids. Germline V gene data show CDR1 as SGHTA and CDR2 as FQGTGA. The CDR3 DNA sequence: TGTGCCAGCAGCTTAGGGACAGAGTTCTATGGCTACACCTTC. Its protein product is CASSLGTEFYGYTF.

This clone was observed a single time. The CDR3, as DNA: TGTGCCACCAGTGATCCCGAAGGGGACAGGAAGCAAGAGACCCAGTACTTC. It yields the protein CATSDPEGDRKQETQYF. The V gene is TRBV24-1, the J gene TRBJ2-5, with TRBD1 matching 8 bases. The CDR3 loop spans 17 amino acids. The germline gives CDR1 KGHDR, CDR2 SFDVKD. V lost 3 bases and J lost 2; bases outside the gene matches: 10.

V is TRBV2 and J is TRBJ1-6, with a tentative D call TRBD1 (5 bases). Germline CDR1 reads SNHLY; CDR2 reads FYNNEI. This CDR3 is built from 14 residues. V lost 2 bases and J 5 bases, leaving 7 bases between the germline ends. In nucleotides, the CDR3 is TGTGCCAGCAGTGAACGACAGAATAATTCACCCCTCCACTTT. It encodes CASSERQNNSPLHF.

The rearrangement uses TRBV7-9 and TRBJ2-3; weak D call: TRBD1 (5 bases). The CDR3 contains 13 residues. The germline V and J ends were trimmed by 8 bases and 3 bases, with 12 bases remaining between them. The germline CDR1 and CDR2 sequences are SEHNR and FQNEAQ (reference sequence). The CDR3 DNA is TGTGCCAGCCTTGAAAGGGGTACAGATACGCAGTATTTT. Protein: CASLERGTDTQYF. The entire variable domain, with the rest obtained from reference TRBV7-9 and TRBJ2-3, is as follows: DTGVSQNPRHKITKRGQNVTFRCDPISEHNRLYWYRQTLGQGPEFLTYFQNEAQLEKSRLLSDRFSAERPKGSFSTLEIQRTEQGDSAMYLCASLERGTDTQYFGPGTRLTVL.

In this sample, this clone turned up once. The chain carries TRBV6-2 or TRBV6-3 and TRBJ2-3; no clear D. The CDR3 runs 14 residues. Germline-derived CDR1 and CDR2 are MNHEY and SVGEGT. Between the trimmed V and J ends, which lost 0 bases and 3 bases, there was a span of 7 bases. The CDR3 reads CASSYSRLTDTQYF. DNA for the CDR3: TGTGCCAGCAGTTACTCACGTCTAACAGATACGCAGTATTTT.

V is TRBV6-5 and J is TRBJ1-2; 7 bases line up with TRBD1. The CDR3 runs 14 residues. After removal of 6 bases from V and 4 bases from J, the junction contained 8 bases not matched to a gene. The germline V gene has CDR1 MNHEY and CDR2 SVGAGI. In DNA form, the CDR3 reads TGTGCCAGCAGAACGACAGGGAATATCTATGGCTACACCTTC. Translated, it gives CASRTTGNIYGYTF.

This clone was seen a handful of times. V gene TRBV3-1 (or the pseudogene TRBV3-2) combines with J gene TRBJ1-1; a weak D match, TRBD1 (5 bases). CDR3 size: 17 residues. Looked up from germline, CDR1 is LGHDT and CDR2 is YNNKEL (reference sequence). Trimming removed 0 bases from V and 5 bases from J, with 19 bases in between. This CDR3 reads CASSQDPGLGVWTEAFF. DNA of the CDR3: TGTGCCAGCAGCCAAGATCCCGGTTTAGGGGTTTGGACTGAAGCTTTCTTT.

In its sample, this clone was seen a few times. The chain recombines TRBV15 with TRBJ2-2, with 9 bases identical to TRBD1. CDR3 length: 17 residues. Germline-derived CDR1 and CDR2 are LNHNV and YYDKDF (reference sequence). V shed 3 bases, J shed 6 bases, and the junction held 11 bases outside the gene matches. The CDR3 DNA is TGTGCCACCAGCAGGAGATACAGGGGGCGCTTAGCCGGGGAGCTGTTTTTT. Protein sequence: CATSRRYRGRLAGELFF.